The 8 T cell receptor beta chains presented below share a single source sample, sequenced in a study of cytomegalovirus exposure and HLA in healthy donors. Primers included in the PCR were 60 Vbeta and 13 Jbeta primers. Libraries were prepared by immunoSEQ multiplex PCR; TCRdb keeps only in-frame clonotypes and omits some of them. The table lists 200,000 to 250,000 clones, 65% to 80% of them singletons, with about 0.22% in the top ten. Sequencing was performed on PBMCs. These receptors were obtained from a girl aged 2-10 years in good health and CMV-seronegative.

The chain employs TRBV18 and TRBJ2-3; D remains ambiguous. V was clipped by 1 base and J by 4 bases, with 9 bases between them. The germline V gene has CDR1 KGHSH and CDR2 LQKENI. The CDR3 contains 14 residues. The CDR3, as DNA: TGTGCCAGCTCACCACAGGCCAGCGCAGATACGCAGTATTTT. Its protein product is CASSPQASADTQYF.

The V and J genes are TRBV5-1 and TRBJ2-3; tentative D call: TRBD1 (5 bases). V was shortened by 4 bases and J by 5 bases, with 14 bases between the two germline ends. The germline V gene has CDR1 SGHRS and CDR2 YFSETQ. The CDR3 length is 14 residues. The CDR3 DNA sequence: TGCGCCAGCAGCCCTCGACAGACCATAGATACGCAGTATTTT. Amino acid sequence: CASSPRQTIDTQYF.

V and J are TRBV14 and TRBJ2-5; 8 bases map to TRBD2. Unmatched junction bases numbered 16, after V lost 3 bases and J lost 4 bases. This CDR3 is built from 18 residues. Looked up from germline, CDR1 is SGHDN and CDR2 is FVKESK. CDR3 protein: CASSQERSTGRARETQYF. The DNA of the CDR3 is TGTGCCAGCAGCCAGGAGAGATCTACCGGGAGGGCCAGAGAGACCCAGTACTTC.

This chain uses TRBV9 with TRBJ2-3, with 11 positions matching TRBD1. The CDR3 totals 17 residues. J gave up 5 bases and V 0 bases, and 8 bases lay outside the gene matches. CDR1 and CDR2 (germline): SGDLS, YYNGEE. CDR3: CASSVAPPGQGGDTQYF. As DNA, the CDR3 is TGTGCCAGCAGCGTAGCGCCCCCGGGACAGGGGGGAGATACGCAGTATTTT. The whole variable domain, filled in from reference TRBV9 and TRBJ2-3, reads DSGVTQTPKHLITATGQRVTLRCSPRSGDLSVYWYQQSLDQGLQFLIQYYNGEERAKGNILERFSAQQFPDLHSELNLSSLELGDSALYFCASSVAPPGQGGDTQYFGPGTRLTVL.

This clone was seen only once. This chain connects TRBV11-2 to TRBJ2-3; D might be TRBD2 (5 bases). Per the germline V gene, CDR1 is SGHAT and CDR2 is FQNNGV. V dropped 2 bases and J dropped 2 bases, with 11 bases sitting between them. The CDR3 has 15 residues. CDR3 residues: CASSLSGSFTDTQYF. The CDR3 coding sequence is TGTGCCAGCAGCTTATCGGGATCCTTCACAGATACGCAGTATTTT.

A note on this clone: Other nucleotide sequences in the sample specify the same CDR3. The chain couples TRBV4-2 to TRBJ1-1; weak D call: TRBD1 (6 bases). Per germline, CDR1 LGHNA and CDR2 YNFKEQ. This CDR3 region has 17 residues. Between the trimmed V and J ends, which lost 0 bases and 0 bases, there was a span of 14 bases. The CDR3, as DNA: TGTGCCAGCAGCCAAGAGGGGGGGGCGGGGATGAACACTGAAGCTTTCTTT. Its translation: CASSQEGGAGMNTEAFF.

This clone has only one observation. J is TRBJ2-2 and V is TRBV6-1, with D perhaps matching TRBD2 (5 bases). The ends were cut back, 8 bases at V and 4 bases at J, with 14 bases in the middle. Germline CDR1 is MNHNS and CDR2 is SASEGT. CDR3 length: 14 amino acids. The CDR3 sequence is CASVEGWSTGELFF. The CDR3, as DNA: TGTGCCAGCGTAGAGGGATGGTCCACCGGGGAGCTGTTTTTT.

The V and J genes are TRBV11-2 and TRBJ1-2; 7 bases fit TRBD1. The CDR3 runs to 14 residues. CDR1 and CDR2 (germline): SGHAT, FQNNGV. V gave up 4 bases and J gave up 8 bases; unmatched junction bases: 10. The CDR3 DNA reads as TGTGCCAGCAGCTATCCCTCGGACAGGACCGGCTACACCTTC. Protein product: CASSYPSDRTGYTF. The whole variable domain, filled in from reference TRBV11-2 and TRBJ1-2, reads EAGVAQSPRYKIIEKRQSVAFWCNPISGHATLYWYQQILGQGPKLLIQFQNNGVVDDSQLPKDRFSAERLKGVDSTLKIQPAKLEDSAVYLCASSYPSDRTGYTFGSGTRLTVV.